This T cell receptor (beta chain) comes out of a study of T cell responses to AZD1222 COVID-19 vaccine. Study results and caveats: Donors skewed white British and female; clonal diversity was possibly underestimated. Reports indicate that nearly half of spike-specific TCRs are directed at unmutated variant regions.

To note about this clone: Its target is not known.

Trimming stripped 2 bases from V and 0 bases from J, with 9 bases between. CDR1 is MRHNA, CDR2 SNTAGT, per germline. The CDR3 consists of 15 residues. Measured with immunoSEQ multiplex PCR; TCRdb has only the in-frame clones, and not every one. This sample yields nearly 110,000 clones, of which approximately 90% are seen a single time; roughly 5% belongs to the top ten. Material: peripheral blood, obtained 28 days after the second AZD1222 dose. The J gene is TRBJ2-3, the V gene TRBV6-4; D not resolved. This TCR was sampled from an adult who received the AZD1222 COVID-19 vaccine. In DNA, the CDR3 is TGTGCCAGCAGTGACGGCCTTTCTAGCACAGATACGCAGTATTTT. As protein: CASSDGLSSTDTQYF.